The 5 T cell receptor beta chains reported below all come from one sample, sequenced in a study of cytomegalovirus exposure and HLA in healthy donors. 60 Vbeta and 13 Jbeta primers were used in PCR. Here immunoSEQ multiplex PCR was the method, and the copy in TCRdb shows in-frame clones only, minus some. In the table there are 140,000 to 150,000 clones, about 8.9% of which are singletons. Material for sequencing was PBMCs. Receptors were obtained from a man aged 45-65 years in good health and CMV-seronegative.

This clone has only a few counts. The CDR3 loop is CASSVRQGHTEAFF. The CDR3 bases are TGTGCCAGCAGTGTAAGACAGGGCCACACTGAAGCTTTCTTT. The V gene is TRBV2, the J gene TRBJ1-1, with 7 bases identical to TRBD1. The CDR3 contains 14 residues. Germline CDR1 SNHLY, CDR2 FYNNEI. After removal of 4 bases from V and 3 bases from J, the junction contained 5 bases not matched to a gene.

V is TRBV27 and J is TRBJ2-1, with D perhaps TRBD2 (5 bases). The CDR3 runs to 13 residues. V lost 7 bases and J lost 7, with 14 bases in between. Germline V CDR1 and CDR2: MNHEY, SMNVEV (reference sequence). DNA for the CDR3: TGTGCCAGCAAGAGGGATCGGGCGAATGAGCAGTTCTTC. Encoded protein: CASKRDRANEQFF.

This rearrangement joins TRBV6-1 to TRBJ2-7; TRBD1 is a possible D gene (5 bases). Germline CDR1 is MNHNS and CDR2 is SASEGT. The CDR3 has 14 residues. Trimming removed 0 bases at V and 3 bases at J, with 9 bases between. The CDR3: CASSEAGRDYEQYF. Here the CDR3 DNA reads TGTGCCAGCAGTGAAGCTGGCAGGGACTACGAGCAGTACTTC.

Only a few counts were recorded for this clone. The rearrangement links TRBV9 to TRBJ1-2; no firm D call. Germline V gives CDR1 SGDLS, CDR2 YYNGEE. The CDR3 runs to 13 residues. V gave up 5 bases and J gave up 4 bases, with 12 bases separating them. CDR3 DNA sequence: TGTGCCAGCAGGGAGGGAGGGTCCTATGGCTACACCTTC. As protein: CASREGGSYGYTF.

The chain uses TRBV11-2 and TRBJ2-1; D ambiguous. Germline V CDR1 and CDR2: SGHAT, FQNNGV. CDR3 size: 16 residues. Trimming took 1 base from V and 0 from J, leaving 10 bases between them. CDR3 nucleotides: TGTGCCAGCAGCTTAGCCTCTAGAGGCTCCTACAATGAGCAGTTCTTC. Protein sequence: CASSLASRGSYNEQFF.